These T cell receptor beta chains were read from a single sample in a study of HIV-infected patients and healthy controls. TCRdb passed the 5' RACE reads through MiXCR, listing each CDR3 protein once. The table has 18,000 or so distinct CDR3 sequences, 7.5% to 10% seen once. Sample: blood, taken during antiretroviral therapy. Every receptor here comes from an adult with HIV infection. Each CDR3 is given with its conserved first and last residue. A D gene is named only where the DNA matches it firmly. Size is stated for part of the rows, as once, few or many counts, or as a class when the clone is expanded.

V gene,J gene,D gene,clone size,CDR3 protein,CDR3 DNA
TRBV2,TRBJ1-1,NA,many,CASSRQIDTEAFF,TGTGCCAGCAGTCGACAGATAGACACTGAAGCTTTCTTT
TRBV11-2,TRBJ1-1,NA,many,CASSQDGNTEAFF,TGTGCCAGCAGCCAGGACGGGAACACTGAAGCTTTCTTT
TRBV10-3,TRBJ2-5,NA,many,CAISDSTGQETQYF,TGTGCCATCAGTGATAGCACGGGACAAGAGACCCAGTACTTC
TRBV24-1,TRBJ2-3,TRBD1,many,CATSDPAGTGRTDTQYF,TGTGCCACCAGTGATCCTGCCGGGACAGGCCGCACAGATACGCAGTATTTT
TRBV12-3/TRBV12-4,TRBJ1-2,NA,many,CASLPLNRDGYTF,TGTGCCAGCTTACCTTTGAACAGGGATGGCTACACCTTC
TRBV7-9,TRBJ2-5,NA,many,CASSWQAGLEYF,TGTGCCAGCAGCTGGCAGGCGGGGCTAGAGTACTTC
TRBV7-7,TRBJ2-5,TRBD1,many,CASSLDRAFETQYF,TGTGCTAGCAGCTTAGACAGGGCGTTCGAGACCCAGTACTTC
TRBV6-2/TRBV6-3,TRBJ2-7,NA,NA,CASSRLSLDEQYF,TGTGCCAGCAGTCGACTGAGCTTGGACGAGCAGTACTTC
TRBV3-1,TRBJ2-1,NA,NA,CASARGGTYNEQFF,TGTGCCAGCGCGAGAGGGGGGACCTACAATGAGCAGTTCTTC
TRBV7-3,TRBJ2-6,NA,many,CASSLIPSGANVLTF,TGTGCCAGCAGCTTAATCCCATCTGGGGCCAACGTCCTGACTTTC
TRBV19,TRBJ1-2,NA,NA,CACSLGADYGYTF,TGTGCCTGTTCGTTGGGGGCTGACTATGGCTACACCTTC
TRBV6-1,TRBJ2-2,NA,many,CASSSLSRSNTGELFF,TGTGCCAGCAGTTCTCTGTCCCGATCGAACACCGGGGAGCTGTTTTTT
TRBV7-9,TRBJ2-1,TRBD1,many,CASSPRRQGASYNEQFF,TGTGCCAGCAGCCCCCGACGACAGGGGGCATCCTACAATGAGCAGTTCTTC
TRBV27,TRBJ2-1,TRBD2,NA,CASSFGTTNNEQFF,TGTGCCAGCAGTTTCGGGACTACCAACAATGAGCAGTTCTTC
TRBV10-3,TRBJ1-1,NA,NA,CAINPNVRAGGAFF,TGTGCCATCAACCCAAACGTTAGGGCCGGGGGAGCTTTCTTT
TRBV2,TRBJ2-5,NA,many,CASRAFGTNQETQYF,TGTGCCAGCAGGGCTTTTGGGACCAACCAAGAGACCCAGTACTTC
TRBV19,TRBJ2-1,TRBD2,NA,CASSIGTSLNEQFF,TGTGCCAGTAGTATTGGGACTAGCCTCAATGAGCAGTTCTTC
TRBV18,TRBJ1-3,NA,many,CASSGGSSDSGNTIYF,TGTGCCAGCTCCGGGGGCAGCTCGGACTCTGGAAACACCATATATTTT
TRBV19,TRBJ2-2,TRBD1,medium-sized,CASSIADRGTGELFF,TGTGCCAGTAGTATAGCGGACAGGGGCACCGGGGAGCTGTTTTTT
TRBV12-3/TRBV12-4,TRBJ1-5,TRBD1,medium-sized,CASTSTGGLYSNQPQHF,TGTGCCAGCACCTCGACAGGGGGTCTGTATAGCAATCAGCCCCAGCATTTT
TRBV10-3,TRBJ2-2,NA,many,CAISDNTGELFF,TGTGCCATCAGTGATAACACCGGGGAGCTGTTTTTT
TRBV6-5,TRBJ2-1,TRBD1,many,CASSLGQGLRGNEQFF,TGTGCCAGCAGCCTCGGACAGGGCCTAAGGGGTAATGAGCAGTTCTTC
TRBV5-4,TRBJ2-3,TRBD1,many,CASSFGQVTDTQYF,TGTGCCAGCAGCTTCGGACAGGTCACAGATACGCAGTATTTT
TRBV7-6,TRBJ2-7,NA,many,CASSHDVGPTYEQYF,TGTGCCAGCAGTCACGACGTGGGTCCAACCTACGAGCAGTACTTC
TRBV9,TRBJ2-3,NA,many,CASSGLEGRTTDTQYF,TGTGCCAGCAGCGGCTTAGAGGGCAGGACCACAGATACGCAGTATTTT
TRBV29-1,TRBJ2-3,NA,many,CSVGDKLATDTQYF,TGCAGCGTTGGCGACAAGTTGGCCACAGATACGCAGTATTTT
TRBV4-1,TRBJ1-6,TRBD1,many,CASSQLGQGASYNSPLHF,TGCGCCAGCAGCCAATTGGGACAGGGGGCTTCCTATAATTCACCCCTCCACTTT
TRBV28,TRBJ1-5,TRBD1,many,CASSSGGGAFLQPQHF,TGTGCCAGCAGCTCAGGGGGAGGGGCGTTCCTACAGCCCCAGCATTTT
TRBV27,TRBJ2-1,TRBD2,NA,CASSFAGGPEEQFF,TGTGCCAGCAGTTTTGCGGGAGGGCCGGAAGAGCAGTTCTTC
TRBV10-3,TRBJ1-1,NA,many,CAISRDTEAFF,TGTGCCATCAGCCGGGACACTGAAGCTTTCTTT
TRBV28,TRBJ1-4,NA,many,CASSVWTTSGTGIGLFF,TGTGCCAGCAGTGTCTGGACGACGTCGGGAACGGGGATTGGACTGTTTTTT
TRBV10-3,TRBJ1-2,NA,few,CAISVQLNYGYTF,TGTGCCATCAGTGTACAGCTTAACTATGGCTACACCTTC
TRBV28,TRBJ1-2,NA,NA,CASSKAPTYGYTF,TGTGCCAGCAGCAAAGCCCCCACCTATGGCTACACCTTC
TRBV27,TRBJ2-5,NA,many,CASTPVGQYQETQYF,TGTGCCAGCACCCCCGTCGGACAGTACCAAGAGACCCAGTACTTC
TRBV20-1,TRBJ2-1,NA,few,CSATPLRGKDEQFF,TGCAGTGCCACGCCTCTCCGGGGGAAGGATGAGCAGTTCTTC
TRBV7-2,TRBJ1-2,NA,many,CASSLAPFAQLYGYTF,TGTGCCAGCAGCTTAGCGCCCTTCGCCCAATTGTATGGCTACACCTTC
TRBV3-1,TRBJ2-6,NA,many,CASSQDLASGANVLTF,TGTGCCAGCAGCCAAGATCTAGCCTCTGGGGCCAACGTCCTGACTTTC
TRBV6-5,TRBJ2-6,NA,medium-sized,CASSYSVSSGANVLTF,TGTGCCAGCAGTTACTCGGTGAGCTCTGGGGCCAACGTCCTGACTTTC
TRBV5-1,TRBJ1-3,TRBD1,many,CASSLGDSHSGNTIYF,TGCGCCAGCAGCTTGGGGGACAGTCACTCTGGAAACACCATATATTTT
TRBV5-1,TRBJ1-4,NA,many,CASSLQGTNEKLFF,TGCGCCAGCAGCTTGCAGGGGACTAATGAAAAACTGTTTTTT
TRBV7-2,TRBJ2-5,NA,many,CASSLLAAQETQYF,TGTGCCAGCAGCCTCTTAGCGGCCCAAGAGACCCAGTACTTC
TRBV18,TRBJ1-5,NA,many,CASSPVGFNQPQHF,TGTGCCAGCTCACCAGTAGGGTTCAATCAGCCCCAGCATTTT
TRBV11-2,TRBJ2-7,NA,few,CASSPLSVWTYEQYF,TGTGCCAGCAGCCCGCTGTCAGTATGGACCTACGAGCAGTACTTC
TRBV5-1,TRBJ2-3,NA,many,CASSEGADTDTQYF,TGCGCCAGCAGCGAAGGGGCGGATACAGATACGCAGTATTTT
TRBV5-4,TRBJ1-1,NA,many,CASSLGPAGLNTEAFF,TGTGCCAGCAGCTTGGGGCCGGCGGGCCTGAACACTGAAGCTTTCTTT
TRBV4-1,TRBJ1-1,NA,many,CASSQEGSSEAFF,TGCGCCAGCAGCCAAGAGGGCAGCTCTGAAGCTTTCTTT